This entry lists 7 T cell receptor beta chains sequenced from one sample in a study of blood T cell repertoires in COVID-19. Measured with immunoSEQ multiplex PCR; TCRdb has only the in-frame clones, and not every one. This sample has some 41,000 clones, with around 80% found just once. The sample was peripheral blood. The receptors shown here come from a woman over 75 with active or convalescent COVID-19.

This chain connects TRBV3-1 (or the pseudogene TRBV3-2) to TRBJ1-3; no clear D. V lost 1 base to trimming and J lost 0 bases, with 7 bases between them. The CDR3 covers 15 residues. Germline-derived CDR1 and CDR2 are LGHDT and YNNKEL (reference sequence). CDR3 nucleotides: TGTGCCAGCAGCCAAGGGCAGGCCTCTGGAAACACCATATATTTT. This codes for CASSQGQASGNTIYF.

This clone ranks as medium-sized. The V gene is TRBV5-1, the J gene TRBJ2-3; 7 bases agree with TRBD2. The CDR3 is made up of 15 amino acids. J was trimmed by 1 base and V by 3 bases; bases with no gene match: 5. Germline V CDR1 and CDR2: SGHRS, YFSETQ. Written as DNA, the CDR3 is TGCGCCAGCAGCTACCGGGAGGCACGCACAGATACGCAGTATTTT. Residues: CASSYREARTDTQYF.

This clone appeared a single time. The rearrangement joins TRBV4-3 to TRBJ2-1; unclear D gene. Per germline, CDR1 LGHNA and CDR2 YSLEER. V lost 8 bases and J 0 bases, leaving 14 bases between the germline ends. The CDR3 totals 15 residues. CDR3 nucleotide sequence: TGCGCCAGCCGAGCCGACTTCAGCTCCTACAATGAGCAGTTCTTC. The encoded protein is CASRADFSSYNEQFF.

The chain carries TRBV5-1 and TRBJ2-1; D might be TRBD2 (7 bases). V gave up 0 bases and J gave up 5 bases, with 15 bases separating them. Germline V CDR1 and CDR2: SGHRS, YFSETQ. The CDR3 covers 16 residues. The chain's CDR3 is CASSLAPRGGDNEQFF. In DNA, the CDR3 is TGCGCCAGCAGCTTGGCCCCGCGCGGGGGCGACAATGAGCAGTTCTTC.

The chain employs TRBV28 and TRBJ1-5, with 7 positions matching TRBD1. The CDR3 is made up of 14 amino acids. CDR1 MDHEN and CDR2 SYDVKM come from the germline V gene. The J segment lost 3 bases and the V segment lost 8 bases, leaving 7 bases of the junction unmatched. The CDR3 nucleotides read TGTGCCAGCGGATTAGGGACAGACAATCAGCCCCAGCATTTT. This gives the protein CASGLGTDNQPQHF. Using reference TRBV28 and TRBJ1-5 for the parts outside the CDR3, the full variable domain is DVKVTQSSRYLVKRTGEKVFLECVQDMDHENMFWYRQDPGLGLRLIYFSYDVKMKEKGDIPEGYSVSREKKERFSLILESASTNQTSMYLCASGLGTDNQPQHFGDGTRLSIL.

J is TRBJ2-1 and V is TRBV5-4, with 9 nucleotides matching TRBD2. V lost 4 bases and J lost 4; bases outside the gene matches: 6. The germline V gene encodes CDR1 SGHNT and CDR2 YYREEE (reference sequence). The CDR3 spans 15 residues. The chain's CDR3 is CASSPTSGTYNEQFF. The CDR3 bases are TGTGCCAGCAGCCCGACTAGCGGCACATACAATGAGCAGTTCTTC.

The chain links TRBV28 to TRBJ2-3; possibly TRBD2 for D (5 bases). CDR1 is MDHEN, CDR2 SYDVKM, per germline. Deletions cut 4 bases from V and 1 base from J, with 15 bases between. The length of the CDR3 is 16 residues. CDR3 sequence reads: CASSSSAAARTDTQYF. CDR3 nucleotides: TGTGCCAGCAGTTCCTCAGCGGCAGCCCGCACAGATACGCAGTATTTT. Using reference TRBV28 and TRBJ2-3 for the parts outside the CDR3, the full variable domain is DVKVTQSSRYLVKRTGEKVFLECVQDMDHENMFWYRQDPGLGLRLIYFSYDVKMKEKGDIPEGYSVSREKKERFSLILESASTNQTSMYLCASSSSAAARTDTQYFGPGTRLTVL.